The 28 T cell receptor beta chains presented below share a single source sample, sequenced in a study of STAT5B mutations in CD4+ large granular lymphocyte leukemia. TCRdb's copy holds only in-frame clones and misses some; the assay was immunoSEQ multiplex PCR. The table includes approximately 41,000 clones, approximately 85% detected once. Sequenced: CD4+ T cells from blood buffy coats. Source of these receptors: a human donor in good health.

The gene calls are TRBV5-1 and TRBJ1-3; tentatively, D is TRBD1 (6 bases). The V end lost 1 base, the J end lost 0 bases, and 11 bases lay between the germline ends. The CDR3 contains 16 residues. Per germline, CDR1 SGHRS and CDR2 YFSETQ. The DNA for the CDR3 is TGCGCCAGCAGCTTGTTAGGGGGGGCCTCTGGAAACACCATATATTTT. Its translation is CASSLLGGASGNTIYF.

The CDR3, as DNA: TGTGCCATCAGTGAGTCCCTCCCGGCAATGGAAGGGCTGTTTTTT. Translated: CAISESLPAMEGLFF. This chain joins TRBV10-3 and TRBJ1-4; D ambiguous. Germline V gives CDR1 ENHRY, CDR2 SYGVKD. V gave up 0 bases and J gave up 14 bases, with 19 bases separating them. The CDR3 consists of 15 residues.

The J gene is TRBJ1-2, the V gene TRBV19; D not certain. CDR1 LNHDA and CDR2 SQIVND come from the germline V gene (reference sequence). The CDR3 runs 12 residues. V was shortened by 0 bases and J by 8 bases, with 7 bases between the two germline ends. The DNA of the CDR3 is TGTGCCAGTAGTATAGACCCGCAAGGCTACACCTTC. This sequence encodes CASSIDPQGYTF.

The chain combines TRBV5-4 with TRBJ2-7, with D maybe TRBD2 (6 bases). The CDR3 length is 14 residues. Germline V lookup: CDR1 SGHNT, CDR2 YYREEE (reference sequence). V dropped 1 base and J dropped 4 bases, with 12 bases sitting between them. The CDR3: CASSLRDSLYEQYF. The CDR3 nucleotides are TGTGCCAGCAGCTTGAGGGACTCCCTTTACGAGCAGTACTTC.

CDR3 sequence: CASSYRAARDNQPQHF. CDR3 bases: TGTGCCAGCAGTTACAGGGCCGCCCGGGATAATCAGCCCCAGCATTTT. The gene calls are TRBV27 and TRBJ1-5; D is perhaps TRBD1 (6 bases). Looked up from germline, CDR1 is MNHEY and CDR2 is SMNVEV (reference sequence). The CDR3 length is 16 residues. V shed 4 bases and J shed 4 bases, with 17 bases lying between them.

J is TRBJ1-1 and V is TRBV6-5; 9 bases agree with TRBD1. Germline assignment: CDR1 MNHEY and CDR2 SVGAGI. The CDR3 consists of 13 residues. The V segment lost 4 bases and the J segment 7 bases; nucleotides outside the gene matches: 4. The CDR3 protein is CASSLGQGIEAFF. CDR3 sequence (DNA): TGTGCCAGCAGTTTGGGACAGGGAATTGAAGCTTTCTTT.

The CDR3, as DNA: TGCGCCAGCAGTCTCTACATGTCGGACACCGATTGGGGGTCCCATAGCAATCAGCCCCAGCATTTT. Its translation is CASSLYMSDTDWGSHSNQPQHF. The genes are TRBV4-1 and TRBJ1-5, with D maybe TRBD1 (5 bases). CDR3 length equals 22 residues. CDR1 is MGHRA and CDR2 is YSYEKL in the germline V gene. Trimming took 6 bases from V and 0 from J, leaving 33 bases between them.

The chain joins TRBV5-1 to TRBJ1-5; 10 bases are shared with TRBD1. V lost 5 bases, J lost 3 bases, and 5 bases stayed unmatched. Germline CDR1 is SGHRS and CDR2 is YFSETQ. The length of the CDR3 is 15 residues. CDR3 DNA: TGCGCCAGCAGTATGGGACAGGGGATCAATCAGCCCCAGCATTTT. This translates into CASSMGQGINQPQHF.

The chain couples TRBV5-1 to TRBJ1-1, with D uncertain. The germline V gene has CDR1 SGHRS and CDR2 YFSETQ. V lost 6 bases and J 6 bases, leaving 18 bases between the germline ends. The CDR3 length is 14 residues. As DNA, the CDR3 is TGCGCCAGCACCAATAAGGGCGGGTTTTCTGAAGCTTTCTTT. The encoded protein is CASTNKGGFSEAFF.

The J gene is TRBJ2-7, the V gene TRBV9, with TRBD1 identical over 10 bases. This CDR3 spans 14 amino acids. V gave up 4 bases and J gave up 3 bases; unmatched junction bases: 4. Germline CDR1 and CDR2: SGDLS and YYNGEE. CDR3 sequence: CASSRDRGVYEQYF. The DNA of the CDR3 is TGTGCCAGCAGCAGGGACAGGGGAGTCTACGAGCAGTACTTC.

This sequence joins TRBV14 and TRBJ2-3, with 9 bases fitting TRBD1. J lost 1 base, V lost 2 bases, and 4 bases had no gene match. CDR3 length: 16 residues. Germline V CDR1 and CDR2: SGHDN, FVKESK. In nucleotides, the CDR3 is TGTGCCAGCAGCCAACGACAGGGGGTCGGCACAGATACGCAGTATTTT. Amino acid sequence: CASSQRQGVGTDTQYF.

This sequence joins TRBV29-1 and TRBJ2-3, with TRBD2 as a possible D gene (6 bases). The germline V gene has CDR1 SQVTM and CDR2 ANQGSEA. Trimming took 5 bases from V and 2 from J, leaving 17 bases between them. The CDR3 covers 15 residues. In DNA form, the CDR3 reads TGCAGCGTTAGACCCGGGACTCCCAACACAGATACGCAGTATTTT. Amino acids: CSVRPGTPNTDTQYF.

This chain connects TRBV5-4 to TRBJ2-3, with 8 bases identical to TRBD2. The CDR3 loop spans 14 amino acids. Germline CDR1 SGHNT, CDR2 YYREEE (reference sequence). V lost 10 bases to trimming and J lost 5 bases; unmatched junction nucleotides: 12. Here the CDR3 reads CAAGGGGQGDTQYF. DNA for the CDR3: TGTGCCGCCGGGGGGGGAGGGCAGGGAGATACGCAGTATTTT.

The chain uses TRBV10-3 and TRBJ2-7; D is possibly TRBD2 (5 bases). The length of the CDR3 is 12 residues. Germline V gives CDR1 ENHRY, CDR2 SYGVKD. The V end was cut by 7 bases, the J end by 0 bases, with 7 bases between. CDR3 coding DNA: TGTGCCATCATGGGGAGCTCCTACGAGCAGTACTTC. Protein sequence: CAIMGSSYEQYF.

Regarding this clone: A junction boundary mismatches the germline segment, possibly from a read error. The chain carries TRBV7-9 and TRBJ2-7, with D unclear. Per germline, CDR1 SEHNR and CDR2 FQNEAQ (reference sequence). This CDR3 is 11 amino acids long. CDR3 DNA sequence: TGTGCCAGCAGCTCGGTAGGCCCTCTAGACTTC. Protein product: CASSSVGPLDF.

This CDR3 reads CASSFTGANTEAFF. CDR3 nucleotide sequence: TGCGCCAGCAGCTTCACAGGGGCGAACACTGAAGCTTTCTTT. The V call is TRBV5-1, the J call TRBJ1-1; 7 bases map to TRBD1. After removal of 2 bases from V and 1 base from J, the junction contained 2 bases not matched to a gene. The germline gives CDR1 SGHRS, CDR2 YFSETQ. CDR3 length equals 14 residues.

The J gene is TRBJ2-7, the V gene TRBV11-3; D perhaps matches TRBD2 (6 bases). Per germline, CDR1 SGHNT and CDR2 YENEEA. CDR3 size: 13 residues. Trimming cost V 5 bases and J 12 bases, with 20 bases left between them. In DNA form, the CDR3 reads TGTGCCAGCAGCCTCCGGGACTCAGTCTCTCCGTACTTC. Translation: CASSLRDSVSPYF.

The genes are TRBV9 and TRBJ2-1; 8 bases are a match to TRBD1. Germline V CDR1 and CDR2: SGDLS, YYNGEE. The CDR3 covers 14 residues. Unmatched junction bases numbered 7, after V lost 2 bases and J lost 9 bases. The CDR3 spells CASSVGQAGTEQFF. CDR3 nucleotide sequence: TGTGCCAGCAGCGTGGGACAGGCGGGGACTGAGCAGTTCTTC.

The CDR3 DNA is TGTGCCAGCAGTTCGACCCCCCAAGGGATACAAGAGACCCAGTACTTC. This sequence encodes CASSSTPQGIQETQYF. This rearrangement joins TRBV6-5 to TRBJ2-5; no firm D call. V lost 4 bases, J lost 2 bases, and 17 bases lay in between. The CDR3 covers 16 residues. Germline CDR1 reads MNHEY; CDR2 reads SVGAGI.

V is TRBV7-2 and J is TRBJ2-1, with 7 bases identical to TRBD2. The CDR3 is made up of 15 amino acids. Looked up from germline, CDR1 is SGHTA and CDR2 is FQGNSA. V lost 1 base, J lost 7 bases, and 7 bases stayed unmatched. The CDR3 DNA reads as TGTGCCAGCAGCTTAGGCGCGGGAGCTCGAAATGAGCAGTTCTTC. Its translation is CASSLGAGARNEQFF.

V gene TRBV11-2 combines with J gene TRBJ2-1; D is possibly TRBD1 (6 bases). Looked up from germline, CDR1 is SGHAT and CDR2 is FQNNGV. The CDR3 runs to 15 residues. V lost 2 bases, J lost 8 bases, and 16 bases lay in between. The CDR3 DNA reads TGTGCCAGCAGCTTACAACAGGGTAGATTCTATGAGCAGTTCTTC. It encodes CASSLQQGRFYEQFF.

The chain joins TRBV18 to TRBJ2-7; D not certain. Trimming removed 3 bases at V and 2 bases at J, with 8 bases between. Germline V lookup: CDR1 KGHSH, CDR2 LQKENI. The CDR3 is 13 residues long. CDR3 coding DNA: TGTGCCAGCTCACCGGACGGTCCCTACGAGCAGTACTTC. The encoded protein is CASSPDGPYEQYF.

The chain has TRBV4-1 and TRBJ2-2, with 13 bases lining up with TRBD2. The CDR3 runs 18 residues. Germline-derived CDR1 and CDR2 are MGHRA and YSYEKL. Trimming cost V 3 bases and J 0 bases; bases outside gene matches: 4. In DNA form, the CDR3 reads TGCGCCAGCAGCCATGAGACTAGCGGGGGGACGAACACCGGGGAGCTGTTTTTT. Amino acids: CASSHETSGGTNTGELFF.

The chain joins TRBV19 to TRBJ1-2; D ambiguous. The CDR3 extends over 16 amino acids. Germline assignment: CDR1 LNHDA and CDR2 SQIVND (reference sequence). The V gene lost 4 bases and the J gene lost 4 bases, with 19 bases spanning the gap. The CDR3 spells CASSTTRHSAGYGYTF. The CDR3, as DNA: TGTGCCAGTAGTACCACCAGACACTCCGCCGGCTATGGCTACACCTTC.

This sequence joins TRBV9 and TRBJ2-3; no definite D call. V was trimmed by 1 base and J by 3 bases, leaving 9 bases between them. Germline V CDR1 and CDR2: SGDLS, YYNGEE. The CDR3 has 14 amino acids. The CDR3 nucleotides read TGTGCCAGCAGCGTATATCAGAAGACAGATACGCAGTATTTT. It yields the protein CASSVYQKTDTQYF.

The chain carries TRBV6-5 and TRBJ1-1; D remains ambiguous. V was shortened by 7 bases and J by 3 bases, with 12 bases between the two germline ends. CDR1 is MNHEY, CDR2 SVGAGI, per germline. The CDR3 totals 13 residues. The chain's CDR3 is CASTQRRDTEAFF. CDR3 in DNA: TGTGCCAGCACCCAAAGGAGGGACACTGAAGCTTTCTTT.

This clone was detected only once. The V gene is TRBV28, the J gene TRBJ2-7; TRBD1 aligns across 8 bases. From germline, CDR1 is MDHEN and CDR2 SYDVKM. This CDR3 contains 15 residues. Losses at the gene ends were 3 bases for V and 4 bases for J; bases not matched to a gene: 8. The CDR3 nucleotides are TGTGCCAGCAGTTTGCAACGACAGGGGAGGTACGAGCAGTACTTC. It codes for CASSLQRQGRYEQYF.

The table lists this clone with a count of one. V and J are TRBV9 and TRBJ2-2; D remains unclear. The V end lost 4 bases, the J end lost 0 bases, and 7 bases lay between the germline ends. Germline V CDR1 and CDR2: SGDLS, YYNGEE. The CDR3 sequence is 14 residues long. CDR3 bases: TGTGCCAGCAGCCCCCTTACGAACACCGGGGAGCTGTTTTTT. Protein: CASSPLTNTGELFF. The full variable domain, rest sourced from reference TRBV9 and TRBJ2-2, is DSGVTQTPKHLITATGQRVTLRCSPRSGDLSVYWYQQSLDQGLQFLIQYYNGEERAKGNILERFSAQQFPDLHSELNLSSLELGDSALYFCASSPLTNTGELFFGEGSRLTVL.